The rows below give T cell receptor beta chains drawn from one sample of a study of shared clonotypes between healthy human individuals. Data came from immunoSEQ multiplex PCR; TCRdb stores just in-frame clones and leaves some out. The table lists some 2,100,000 clones, around 95% of them singletons. The specimen sequenced was naive CD4+ T cells sorted from blood. The receptors derive from a young man in good health. Each CDR3 is given with its conserved first and last residue. A D gene is named only where the DNA matches it firmly. Size values are once, few and many counts, or a class for expanded clones, and some rows have none.

clone size	V gene	J gene	D gene	CDR3 protein	CDR3 DNA
-	TRBV27	TRBJ1-2	-	CASSLAGIGYGYTF	TGTGCCAGCAGTTTAGCGGGAATTGGCTATGGCTACACCTTC
-	TRBV5-1	TRBJ2-1	-	CASSLVGGGEQFF	TGCGCCAGCAGCTTAGTGGGAGGGGGTGAGCAGTTCTTC
-	TRBV5-4	TRBJ1-3	-	CASSLKGGVGNTIYF	TGTGCCAGCAGCTTGAAGGGGGGTGTTGGAAACACCATATATTTT
-	TRBV7-2	TRBJ1-1	-	CASSLSGWDTEAFF	TGTGCCAGCAGCTTATCGGGTTGGGACACTGAAGCTTTCTTT
-	TRBV19	TRBJ1-1	-	CASEGKNTEAFF	TGTGCCAGTGAGGGGAAGAACACTGAAGCTTTCTTT
-	TRBV10-1	TRBJ1-2	-	CASSESFWWGNYGYTF	TGCGCCAGCAGTGAGTCGTTTTGGTGGGGAAACTATGGCTACACCTTC
-	TRBV19	TRBJ2-3	-	CASSRQGRGDTQYF	TGTGCCAGTAGTAGACAGGGGAGGGGAGATACGCAGTATTTT
-	TRBV19	TRBJ2-3	-	CASSIGTPGVDTQYF	TGTGCCAGTAGTATAGGGACCCCGGGGGTAGATACGCAGTATTTT
-	TRBV9	TRBJ2-5	TRBD1	CASRKGQGVAGETQYF	TGTGCCAGCAGAAAAGGACAGGGGGTGGCCGGGGAGACCCAGTACTTC
-	TRBV7-6	TRBJ1-4	TRBD1	CASSLDGQVREKLFF	TGTGCCAGCAGCTTAGACGGACAGGTTAGGGAAAAACTGTTTTTT
-	TRBV19	TRBJ1-2	-	CASNADGFRGYTF	TGTGCCAGTAACGCGGACGGCTTTCGGGGCTACACCTTC
-	TRBV28	TRBJ1-1	-	CASSPGGAGNTEAFF	TGTGCCAGCAGCCCCGGGGGGGCAGGGAACACTGAAGCTTTCTTT
-	TRBV27	TRBJ1-2	-	CASSLSPGYGYTF	TGTGCCAGCAGTTTATCTCCGGGGTATGGCTACACCTTC
-	TRBV18	TRBJ1-5	-	CASSRYSDNQPQHF	TGTGCCAGCTCACGTTACAGTGACAACCAGCCCCAGCATTTT
-	TRBV2	TRBJ1-2	-	CASSGPGGYGYTF	TGTGCCAGCTCAGGACCCGGCGGCTATGGCTACACCTTC
once	TRBV5-1	TRBJ2-1	TRBD1	CASSPLGTGNNEQFF	TGCGCCAGCAGCCCCCTCGGGACAGGAAACAATGAGCAGTTCTTC
-	TRBV7-3	TRBJ1-2	TRBD1	CASSPGQGIGYTF	TGTGCCAGCAGCCCGGGACAGGGAATCGGCTACACCTTC
-	TRBV12-5	TRBJ2-1	-	CASGQGSNNEQFF	TGTGCTAGTGGTCAAGGGTCCAACAATGAGCAGTTCTTC
-	TRBV5-1	TRBJ2-2	-	CASSGVAPIYTGELFF	TGCGCCAGCAGCGGGGTAGCGCCTATATACACCGGGGAGCTGTTTTTT
-	TRBV18	TRBJ1-1	-	CASSPLGQTEAFF	TGTGCCAGCTCACCGCTAGGACAGACTGAAGCTTTCTTT
once	TRBV7-2	TRBJ2-5	TRBD2	CASSLAGLAGGETQYF	TGTGCCAGCAGCTTAGCAGGCCTAGCGGGAGGAGAGACCCAGTACTTC
-	TRBV6-5	TRBJ2-7	-	CATTGRYEQYF	TGTGCCACGACAGGCCGCTACGAGCAGTACTTC
-	TRBV4-1	TRBJ2-7	TRBD2	CASSQADSGGNEQYF	TGCGCCAGCAGCCAAGCCGATAGCGGGGGGAACGAGCAGTACTTC
once	TRBV6-4	TRBJ1-2	-	CASRGTGLGGYTF	TGTGCCAGCAGGGGAACAGGGCTAGGCGGCTACACCTTC
-	TRBV29-1	TRBJ2-5	-	CSVGLAETQYF	TGCAGCGTTGGGTTGGCAGAGACCCAGTACTTC
-	TRBV25-1	TRBJ1-1	TRBD1	CASRTGVGSEAFF	TGTGCCAGCAGGACAGGGGTTGGGTCTGAAGCTTTCTTT
-	TRBV29-1	TRBJ1-1	-	CSVELGRQLNTEAFF	TGCAGCGTTGAATTGGGGCGACAGCTGAACACTGAAGCTTTCTTT
-	TRBV28	TRBJ1-1	-	CASSSPSDSQAFF	TGTGCCAGCAGTTCTCCATCGGACAGCCAAGCTTTCTTT
-	TRBV18	TRBJ2-3	TRBD2	CASSPSKAGVGTDTQYF	TGTGCCAGCTCACCATCGAAAGCGGGAGTCGGCACAGATACGCAGTATTTT
-	TRBV18	TRBJ1-1	-	CASSPPGLVTEAFF	TGTGCCAGCTCACCACCGGGTTTGGTTACTGAAGCTTTCTTT
-	TRBV4-1	TRBJ2-3	TRBD2	CASSQESTSGSTDTQYF	TGCGCCAGCAGCCAAGAATCGACTAGCGGGAGTACAGATACGCAGTATTTT
-	TRBV5-1	TRBJ1-1	-	CASSWAGQYTEAFF	TGCGCCAGCAGCTGGGCCGGACAGTACACTGAAGCTTTCTTT
-	TRBV6-6	TRBJ1-6	-	CASTISPDSPLHF	TGTGCCAGCACCATATCACCGGATTCACCCCTCCACTTT
-	TRBV19	TRBJ2-2	-	CATRQVGTGELFF	TGTGCCACCAGGCAGGTGGGCACCGGGGAGCTGTTTTTT
once	TRBV5-4	TRBJ1-3	-	CASSPSQGGNTIYF	TGTGCCAGCAGCCCATCTCAAGGGGGAAACACCATATATTTT
-	TRBV7-9	TRBJ1-1	TRBD1	CASSLGDRVTEAFF	TGTGCCAGCAGCTTAGGGGACAGGGTTACTGAAGCTTTCTTT
-	TRBV7-6	TRBJ2-2	-	CASSARSGTGELFF	TGTGCCAGCAGCGCCCGGTCGGGGACCGGGGAGCTGTTTTTT
-	TRBV6-1	TRBJ2-7	TRBD1	CASIPTGVYEQYF	TGTGCCAGCATTCCGACAGGGGTGTACGAGCAGTACTTC
-	TRBV2	TRBJ2-7	-	CASSDNRYEQYF	TGTGCCAGCAGTGACAACCGCTACGAGCAGTACTTC
-	TRBV30	TRBJ1-1	-	CAWSPRGGRNTEAFF	TGTGCCTGGAGCCCTAGAGGGGGGAGGAACACTGAAGCTTTCTTT
-	TRBV5-1	TRBJ1-3	-	CASSLSGSSGNTIYF	TGCGCCAGCAGCTTGAGTGGGAGCTCTGGAAACACCATATATTTT
-	TRBV7-2	TRBJ2-2	-	CASSFQQGDTGELFF	TGTGCCAGCAGCTTTCAACAGGGAGACACCGGGGAGCTGTTTTTT
-	TRBV5-4	TRBJ2-7	TRBD1	CASSPAGTALDEQYF	TGTGCCAGCAGCCCGGCCGGGACAGCCTTGGACGAGCAGTACTTC
once	TRBV5-4	TRBJ2-7	-	CASSSDGGTLYEQYF	TGTGCCAGCAGTTCGGACGGGGGGACACTCTACGAGCAGTACTTC
-	TRBV18	TRBJ2-5	-	CASSPLAGQFIETQYF	TGTGCCAGCTCACCATTGGCGGGACAGTTCATAGAGACCCAGTACTTC
-	TRBV28	TRBJ1-2	TRBD1	CASTGQGFVYGYTF	TGTGCCAGCACAGGACAGGGGTTTGTATATGGCTACACCTTC
-	TRBV10-3	TRBJ1-1	-	CASGKGESTEAFF	TGTGCCAGTGGAAAAGGGGAAAGCACTGAAGCTTTCTTT
-	TRBV6-6	TRBJ2-1	-	CASSPSTHEQFF	TGTGCCAGCAGTCCCTCAACCCATGAGCAGTTCTTC
-	TRBV6-5	TRBJ2-7	-	CASSYSRSYEQYF	TGTGCCAGCAGTTACTCACGGTCCTACGAGCAGTACTTC
-	TRBV28	TRBJ2-7	-	CASRGLGSYEQYF	TGTGCCAGCCGAGGACTTGGGTCCTACGAGCAGTACTTC
-	TRBV5-1	TRBJ2-5	TRBD2	CASSLGSGGPQETQYF	TGCGCCAGCAGCTTGGGGAGCGGGGGCCCGCAAGAGACCCAGTACTTC
-	TRBV7-2	TRBJ2-1	TRBD2	CASSFWVLAVRGVTTEQFF	TGTGCCAGCAGCTTTTGGGTACTAGCGGTGAGGGGTGTAACGACTGAGCAGTTCTTC
-	TRBV7-9	TRBJ2-6	TRBD1	CASSPGQVNSGANVLTF	TGTGCCAGCAGCCCAGGACAGGTTAACTCTGGGGCCAACGTCCTGACTTTC